What follows are 29 T cell receptor beta chains derived from one specimen sequenced in a study of beta chain features in type 1 diabetes. The study reverse transcribed the entire isolated RNA, so it sequenced expressed TCRB transcripts. The protocol was immunoSEQ multiplex PCR, while the TCRdb copy is restricted to in-frame clones and leaves out a portion. There are about 240,000 clones in the sample; 25% to 30% occur only once, and more than 3% lies in the top ten. The specimen was central memory CD4+ T cells from blood. The receptors shown here come from a man aged 30-40 years in good health.

This chain uses TRBV5-1 with TRBJ2-5; 8 bases line up with TRBD2. V trimming: 0 bases; J trimming: 3 bases; junction bases outside the gene matches: 4. This CDR3 comprises 15 residues. CDR1 is SGHRS and CDR2 is YFSETQ in the germline V gene. The CDR3 DNA sequence: TGCGCCAGCAGCTTGGGGTCACTAGCGGAAGAGACCCAGTACTTC. Its translation is CASSLGSLAEETQYF.

The rearrangement links TRBV29-1 to TRBJ2-7, with TRBD1 identical over 9 bases. The CDR3 covers 13 residues. Germline trimming cut 6 bases from V and 2 bases from J; bases unmatched to any gene: 5. Germline V CDR1 and CDR2: SQVTM, ANQGSEA. The CDR3 DNA reads as TGCAGCGTATGGACAGGGGCGACCTACGAGCAGTACTTC. Translated, it gives CSVWTGATYEQYF.

A few counts support this clone. The chain links TRBV6-1 to TRBJ2-7; D might be TRBD2 (6 bases). The CDR3 has 14 amino acids. The V end was cut by 4 bases, the J end by 6 bases, with 16 bases between. CDR1 and CDR2 (germline): MNHNS, SASEGT. The CDR3, as DNA: TGTGCCAGCAGTGGGTGGACTAACACGGGCGAGCAGTACTTC. Translation gives CASSGWTNTGEQYF.

This clone appeared many times. V is TRBV7-9 and J is TRBJ1-1, with 8 nucleotides matching TRBD1. CDR1 is SEHNR, CDR2 FQNEAQ, per germline (reference sequence). The CDR3 loop spans 14 amino acids. The V and J ends lost 5 bases and 1 base, in that order; junction bases with no gene match: 3. The CDR3 sequence is CASSRTGPNTEAFF. DNA of the CDR3: TGTGCCAGCAGCCGGACAGGGCCGAACACTGAAGCTTTCTTT.

This clone appeared a few times. V gene TRBV9 combines with J gene TRBJ2-3; TRBD1 agrees at 7 bases. The V gene's germline CDR1 is SGDLS and CDR2 YYNGEE. V lost 3 bases, J lost 2 bases, and 9 bases stayed unmatched. The CDR3 totals 16 residues. This CDR3 is CASSGTGTEITDTQYF. The DNA of the CDR3 is TGTGCCAGCAGCGGCACCGGGACAGAAATCACAGATACGCAGTATTTT.

The rearrangement uses TRBV7-9 and TRBJ2-5, with D possibly matching TRBD2 (5 bases). CDR1 and CDR2 (germline): SEHNR, FQNEAQ (reference sequence). Trimming pared 5 bases from V and 2 bases from J, leaving 12 bases between. This CDR3 is 14 amino acids long. The CDR3 nucleotides are TGTGCCAGCAGCCCCCCCACGGGGCAAGAGACCCAGTACTTC. Its protein is CASSPPTGQETQYF.

The chain joins TRBV30 to TRBJ1-2; 7 nucleotides align to TRBD1. J lost 4 bases, V lost 2 bases, and 7 bases had no gene match. This CDR3 contains 14 residues. Germline loops: CDR1 GTSNPN, CDR2 SVGIG (reference sequence). CDR3 in amino acids: CAWSRQGGSYGYTF. In DNA form, the CDR3 reads TGTGCCTGGAGTCGCCAGGGGGGTAGCTATGGCTACACCTTC.

The V gene is TRBV5-1, the J gene TRBJ2-7; TRBD1 matches 7 bases. Germline-derived CDR1 and CDR2 are SGHRS and YFSETQ. J was trimmed by 2 bases and V by 0 bases; bases with no gene match: 8. The CDR3 runs to 16 residues. The CDR3 loop is CASSLGNTGATYEQYF. The DNA for the CDR3 is TGCGCCAGCAGCTTGGGGAATACAGGGGCTACCTACGAGCAGTACTTC.

For this clone: Other DNA sequences from this sample encode an identical CDR3 as well. The rearrangement joins TRBV29-1 to TRBJ2-3; TRBD2 matches at 12 bases. Trimming cost V 7 bases and J 3 bases; bases outside gene matches: 2. The CDR3 extends over 13 amino acids. Looked up from germline, CDR1 is SQVTM and CDR2 is ANQGSEA. The CDR3 spells CSAGTSGTDTQYF. The DNA of the CDR3 is TGCAGCGCCGGGACTAGCGGGACAGATACGCAGTATTTT.

This clone has just a few counts. This same CDR3 is encoded by further DNA sequences in the sample. The chain links TRBV6-5 to TRBJ1-1; maybe TRBD1 (6 bases). The germline CDR1 and CDR2 sequences are MNHEY and SVGAGI. Trimming left V 0 bases short and J 4 bases short, with 6 bases between. CDR3 size: 13 residues. The CDR3 here is CASSYSRGTEAFF. CDR3 nucleotide sequence: TGTGCCAGCAGTTACTCCAGGGGCACTGAAGCTTTCTTT.

The chain couples TRBV25-1 to TRBJ1-6, with a tentative D call TRBD1 (6 bases). The CDR3 consists of 12 residues. Trimming pared 8 bases from V and 14 bases from J, leaving 16 bases between. Germline V gene data show CDR1 as MGHDK and CDR2 as SYGVNS. CDR3 amino acids: CASGGGVGTLHF. The CDR3 DNA is TGTGCCAGCGGGGGGGGCGTCGGGACCCTCCACTTT.

The V and J genes are TRBV4-2 and TRBJ2-7; D uncertain. CDR3 length: 15 residues. The germline V and J ends were trimmed by 0 bases and 0 bases, with 9 bases remaining between them. Per the germline V gene, CDR1 is LGHNA and CDR2 is YNFKEQ. DNA for the CDR3: TGTGCCAGCAGCCAAGACACCACAAGCTCCTACGAGCAGTACTTC. As protein: CASSQDTTSSYEQYF.

J is TRBJ2-5 and V is TRBV5-4; 7 bases are shared with TRBD1. This CDR3 is 15 amino acids long. V was pared by 4 bases and J by 2 bases, with 8 bases of the junction left unmatched. Germline V gives CDR1 SGHNT, CDR2 YYREEE (reference sequence). CDR3: CASSPSGTAQETQYF. The CDR3 DNA reads as TGTGCCAGCAGCCCTTCCGGGACAGCACAAGAGACCCAGTACTTC.

The chain couples TRBV30 to TRBJ2-1, with D hard to call. The CDR3 runs to 12 residues. The germline gives CDR1 GTSNPN, CDR2 SVGIG (reference sequence). Trimming removed 4 bases from V and 7 bases from J, with 11 bases in between. The CDR3, as DNA: TGTGCCTGGATGGCTAGAAAGAATGAGCAGTTCTTC. Its protein is CAWMARKNEQFF. Looking up the rest from reference TRBV30 and TRBJ2-1 gives the full variable domain: SQTIHQWPATLVQPVGSPLSLECTVEGTSNPNLYWYRQAAGRGLQLLFYSVGIGQISSEVPQNLSASRPQDRQFILSSKKLLLSDSGFYLCAWMARKNEQFFGPGTRLTVL.

V usage is TRBV5-1 and J usage is TRBJ1-2; the D is unclear. Trimming left V 0 bases short and J 0 bases short, with 6 bases between. CDR3 length: 14 amino acids. Looked up from germline, CDR1 is SGHRS and CDR2 is YFSETQ. CDR3 DNA sequence: TGCGCCAGCAGCTTGGACACTTCTAACTATGGCTACACCTTC. This codes for CASSLDTSNYGYTF.

The chain links TRBV11-2 to TRBJ2-1; 8 bases fit TRBD2. The V segment lost 0 bases and the J segment 15 bases; nucleotides outside the gene matches: 4. Germline V gene lookup returns CDR1 SGHAT and CDR2 FQNNGV. The CDR3 runs to 12 residues. The CDR3 coding sequence is TGTGCCAGCAGCTTAGATCGGACTAGCCCGTTCTTC. This translates into CASSLDRTSPFF.

This rearrangement joins TRBV21-1 to TRBJ2-3; the DNA was not compared with TRBD1, the D call given in the table. TRBV21-1 is labeled a pseudogene. The CDR3 consists of 16 residues. This CDR3 reads CASSKGDKTSTDTQYF. The CDR3 bases are TGTGCCAGCAGCAAGGGGGACAAAACTAGCACAGATACGCAGTATTTT.

This clone was seen more than once but under ten times. J is TRBJ1-2 and V is TRBV5-4; 9 bases agree with TRBD1. Germline CDR1 and CDR2: SGHNT and YYREEE (reference sequence). The CDR3 length is 13 residues. V was clipped by 0 bases and J by 8 bases; unmatched bases: 2. The DNA for the CDR3 is TGTGCCAGCAGCTTGGGACAGGGGGACGGCTACACCTTC. Residues: CASSLGQGDGYTF. Variable domain in full (rest from reference TRBV5-4 and TRBJ1-2): ETGVTQSPTHLIKTRGQQVTLRCSSQSGHNTVSWYQQALGQGPQFIFQYYREEENGRGNFPPRFSGLQFPNYSSELNVNALELDDSALYLCASSLGQGDGYTFGSGTRLTVV.

This clone was found many times. This chain uses TRBV5-4 with TRBJ2-7; D remains unclear. The CDR3 covers 13 residues. Deletions cut 0 bases from V and 1 base from J, with 5 bases between. CDR1 and CDR2 from the germline V gene are SGHNT and YYREEE (reference sequence). The CDR3 is CASSLDDSYEQYF. As DNA, the CDR3 is TGTGCCAGCAGCTTGGACGATTCCTACGAGCAGTACTTC.

The chain uses TRBV11-2 and TRBJ1-6, with 10 bases identical to TRBD1. Unmatched junction bases numbered 6, after V lost 5 bases and J lost 8 bases. The germline gives CDR1 SGHAT, CDR2 FQNNGV. The CDR3 consists of 15 residues. The DNA for the CDR3 is TGTGCCAGCAGCCCGACAGGGGGCACGGATTCACCCCTCCACTTT. Amino acid sequence: CASSPTGGTDSPLHF.

The chain links TRBV7-2 to TRBJ2-1; 10 bases match TRBD2. Trimming cost V 5 bases and J 5 bases; bases outside gene matches: 9. Germline CDR1 is SGHTA and CDR2 is FQGNSA. The CDR3 runs to 16 residues. The CDR3 is CASSPLAGAGNNEQFF. DNA of the CDR3: TGTGCCAGCAGCCCTCTAGCGGGAGCTGGAAACAATGAGCAGTTCTTC.

There are many counts of this clone. As DNA, the CDR3 is TGCAGCGTTGTCCGGGACCCTTCCCCCCAAGAGACCCAGTACTTC. Protein sequence: CSVVRDPSPQETQYF. The gene calls are TRBV29-1 and TRBJ2-5; tentatively, D is TRBD1 or TRBD2 (5 bases each). V lost 4 bases and J 1 base, leaving 16 bases between the germline ends. Germline V gives CDR1 SQVTM, CDR2 ANQGSEA. This CDR3 has 15 residues.

This chain connects TRBV5-1 to TRBJ2-3; D is perhaps TRBD2 (5 bases). Germline V lookup: CDR1 SGHRS, CDR2 YFSETQ. The V end was cut by 2 bases, the J end by 1 base, with 11 bases between. The CDR3 sequence is 15 residues long. DNA of the CDR3: TGCGCCAGCAGCTTTGAGGGAGCACGCACAGATACGCAGTATTTT. It specifies CASSFEGARTDTQYF.

V is TRBV7-2 and J is TRBJ2-5; 10 bases align to TRBD1. CDR3 length equals 15 residues. CDR1 and CDR2 from the germline V gene are SGHTA and FQGNSA. V lost 5 bases, J lost 2 bases, and 5 bases stayed unmatched. CDR3 in DNA: TGTGCCAGCAGCGCACGGGACAGGGGACAAGAGACCCAGTACTTC. Translating gives CASSARDRGQETQYF.

This clone was picked up many times. The CDR3 here is CASSLEGRGTDTQYF. The CDR3 DNA is TGTGCCAGCAGCTTAGAGGGACGCGGGACAGATACGCAGTATTTT. The J gene is TRBJ2-3, the V gene TRBV7-9; possibly TRBD1 or TRBD2 for D (5 bases each). V was pared by 1 base and J by 3 bases, with 11 bases between. Germline CDR1 SEHNR, CDR2 FQNEAQ (reference sequence). The CDR3 is made up of 15 amino acids.

This clone was detected only a few times. CDR3 residues: CAWSITGGFGLNTEAFF. The CDR3 DNA is TGTGCCTGGAGTATTACAGGGGGCTTCGGGCTGAACACTGAAGCTTTCTTT. This chain links TRBV30 with TRBJ1-1, with TRBD1 identical over 9 bases. CDR1 is GTSNPN and CDR2 is SVGIG in the germline V gene (reference sequence). The V segment lost 2 bases and the J segment 0 bases; nucleotides outside the gene matches: 10. This CDR3 contains 17 residues.

In this sample, this clone turned up a few times. This chain uses TRBV5-4 with TRBJ2-1, with a possible D match to TRBD2 (6 bases). CDR3 length: 13 residues. From germline, CDR1 is SGHNT and CDR2 YYREEE (reference sequence). V lost 5 bases and J 5 bases, leaving 11 bases between the germline ends. DNA of the CDR3: TGTGCCAGCAGTAGGGACTTCAACAATGAGCAGTTCTTC. This codes for CASSRDFNNEQFF.

V is TRBV4-1 and J is TRBJ2-3, with 10 bases matching TRBD2. Trimming removed 1 base from V and 6 bases from J; junction bases left unmatched: 1. CDR3 size: 14 residues. Germline CDR1 reads MGHRA; CDR2 reads YSYEKL. The CDR3 bases are TGCGCCAGCAGCCAAGTAGCGGGAGGTGATACGCAGTATTTT. Its protein product is CASSQVAGGDTQYF.

This clone was detected a few times. This chain connects TRBV6-4 to TRBJ2-1, with 9 bases matching TRBD2. J gave up 10 bases and V 4 bases, and 11 bases lay outside the gene matches. Germline lookup yields CDR1 MRHNA and CDR2 SNTAGT. This CDR3 has 15 amino acids. The CDR3 DNA is TGTGCCAGCAGTGCCAGCGGGGGGACCGGCGGCGAGCAGTTCTTC. This encodes CASSASGGTGGEQFF.